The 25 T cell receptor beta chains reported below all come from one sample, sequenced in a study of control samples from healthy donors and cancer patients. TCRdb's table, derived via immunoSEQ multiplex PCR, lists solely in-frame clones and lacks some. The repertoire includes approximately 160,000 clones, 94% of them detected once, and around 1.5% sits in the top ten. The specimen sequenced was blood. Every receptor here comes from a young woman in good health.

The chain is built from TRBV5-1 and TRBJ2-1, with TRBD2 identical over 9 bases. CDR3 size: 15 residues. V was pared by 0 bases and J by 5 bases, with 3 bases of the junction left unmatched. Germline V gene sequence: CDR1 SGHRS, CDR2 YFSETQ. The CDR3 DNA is TGCGCCAGCAGCTTGGAAGTAGCGGGGGACAATGAGCAGTTCTTC. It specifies CASSLEVAGDNEQFF. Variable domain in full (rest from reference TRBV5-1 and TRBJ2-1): KAGVTQTPRYLIKTRGQQVTLSCSPISGHRSVSWYQQTPGQGLQFLFEYFSETQRNKGNFPGRFSGRQFSNSRSEMNVSTLELGDSALYLCASSLEVAGDNEQFFGPGTRLTVL.

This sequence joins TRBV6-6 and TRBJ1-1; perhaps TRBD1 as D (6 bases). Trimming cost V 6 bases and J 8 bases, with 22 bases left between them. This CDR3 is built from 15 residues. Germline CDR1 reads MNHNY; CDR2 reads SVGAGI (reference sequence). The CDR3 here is CASSRQVSGAAEAFF. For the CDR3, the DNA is TGTGCCAGCAGCAGACAGGTTTCCGGTGCCGCAGAAGCTTTCTTT.

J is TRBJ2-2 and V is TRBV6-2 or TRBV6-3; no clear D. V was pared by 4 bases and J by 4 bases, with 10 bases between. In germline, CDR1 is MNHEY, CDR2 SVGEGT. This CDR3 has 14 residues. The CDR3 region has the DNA TGTGCCAGCAGTTTTGGCAGGCGCACCGGGGAGCTGTTTTTT. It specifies CASSFGRRTGELFF.

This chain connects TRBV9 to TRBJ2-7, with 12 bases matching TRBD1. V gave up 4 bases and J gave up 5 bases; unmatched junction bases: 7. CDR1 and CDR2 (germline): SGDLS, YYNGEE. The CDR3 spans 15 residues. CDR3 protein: CASSPPGQGAHEQYF. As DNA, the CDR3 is TGTGCCAGCAGCCCACCGGGACAGGGGGCCCACGAGCAGTACTTC.

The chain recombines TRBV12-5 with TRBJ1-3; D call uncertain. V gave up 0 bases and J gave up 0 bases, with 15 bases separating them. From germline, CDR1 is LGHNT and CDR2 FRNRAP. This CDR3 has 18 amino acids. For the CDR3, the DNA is TGTGCTAGTGGTTTGGTCCCCTCTCGCCAATACTCTGGAAACACCATATATTTT. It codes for CASGLVPSRQYSGNTIYF.

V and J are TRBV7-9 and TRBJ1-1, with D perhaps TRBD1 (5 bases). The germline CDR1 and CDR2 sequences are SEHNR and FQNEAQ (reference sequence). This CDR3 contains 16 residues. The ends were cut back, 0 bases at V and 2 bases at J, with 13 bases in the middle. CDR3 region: CASSLAGHQGNTEAFF. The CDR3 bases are TGTGCCAGCAGCTTAGCGGGGCACCAGGGAAACACTGAAGCTTTCTTT.

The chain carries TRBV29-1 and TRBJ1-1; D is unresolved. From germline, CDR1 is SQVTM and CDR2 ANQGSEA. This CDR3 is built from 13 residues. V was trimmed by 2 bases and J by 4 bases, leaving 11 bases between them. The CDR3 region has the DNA TGCAGCGTTGAACGGGATCTCGGCACTGAAGCTTTCTTT. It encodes CSVERDLGTEAFF.

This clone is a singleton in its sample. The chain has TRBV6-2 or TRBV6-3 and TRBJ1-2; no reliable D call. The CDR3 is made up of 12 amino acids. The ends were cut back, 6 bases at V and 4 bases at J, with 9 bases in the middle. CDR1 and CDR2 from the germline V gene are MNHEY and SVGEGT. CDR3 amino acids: CASSRTLYGYTF. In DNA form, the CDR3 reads TGTGCCAGCAGCCGGACCCTCTATGGCTACACCTTC.

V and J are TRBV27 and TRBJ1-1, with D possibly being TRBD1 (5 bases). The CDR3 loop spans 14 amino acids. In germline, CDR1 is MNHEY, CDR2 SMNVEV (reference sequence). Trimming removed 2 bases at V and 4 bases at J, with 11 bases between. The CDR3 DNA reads TGTGCCAGCAGTTTAAGGGGCCTCCTCACTGAAGCTTTCTTT. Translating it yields CASSLRGLLTEAFF.

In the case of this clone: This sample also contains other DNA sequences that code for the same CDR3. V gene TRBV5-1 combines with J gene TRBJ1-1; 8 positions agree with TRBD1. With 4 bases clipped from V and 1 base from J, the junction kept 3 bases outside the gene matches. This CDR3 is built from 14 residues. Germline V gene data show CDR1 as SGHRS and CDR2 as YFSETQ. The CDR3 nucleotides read TGCGCCAGCAGCCCTGGGACAGGGAACACTGAAGCTTTCTTT. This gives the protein CASSPGTGNTEAFF.

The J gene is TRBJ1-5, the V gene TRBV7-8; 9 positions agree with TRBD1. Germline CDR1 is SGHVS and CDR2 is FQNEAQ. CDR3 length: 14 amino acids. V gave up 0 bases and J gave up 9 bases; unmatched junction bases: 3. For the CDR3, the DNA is TGTGCCAGCAGCTTAGCCGGGACAGGGAGGCCCCAGCATTTT. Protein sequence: CASSLAGTGRPQHF.

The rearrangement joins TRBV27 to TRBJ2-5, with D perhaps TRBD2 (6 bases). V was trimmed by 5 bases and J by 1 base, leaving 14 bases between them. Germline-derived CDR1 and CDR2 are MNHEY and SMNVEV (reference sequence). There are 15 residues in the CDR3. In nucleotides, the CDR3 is TGTGCCAGCAGTCCCCTGCGGGACGTCCAAGAGACCCAGTACTTC. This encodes CASSPLRDVQETQYF.

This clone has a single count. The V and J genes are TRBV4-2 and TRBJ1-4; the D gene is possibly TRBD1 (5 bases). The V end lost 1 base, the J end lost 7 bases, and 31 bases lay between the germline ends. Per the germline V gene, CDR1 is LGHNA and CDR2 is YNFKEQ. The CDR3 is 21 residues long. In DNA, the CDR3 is TGTGCCAGCAGCCAAGGCCCGGGACGGACCCCTACACGCGCAACAAGTGAAAAACTGTTTTTT. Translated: CASSQGPGRTPTRATSEKLFF.

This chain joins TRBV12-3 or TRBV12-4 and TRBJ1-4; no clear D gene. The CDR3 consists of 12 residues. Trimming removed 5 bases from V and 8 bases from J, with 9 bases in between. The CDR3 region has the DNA TGTGCCAGCAGTCACCCTATGGAAAAACTGTTTTTT. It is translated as CASSHPMEKLFF.

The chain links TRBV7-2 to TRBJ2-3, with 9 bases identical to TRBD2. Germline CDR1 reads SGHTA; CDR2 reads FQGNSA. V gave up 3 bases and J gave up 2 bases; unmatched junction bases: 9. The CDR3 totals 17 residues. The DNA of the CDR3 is TGTGCCAGCAGCTTGAGGGCTAGCGGGGTAGTCACAGATACGCAGTATTTT. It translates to CASSLRASGVVTDTQYF. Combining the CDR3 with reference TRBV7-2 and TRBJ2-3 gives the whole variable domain GAGVSQSPSNKVTEKGKDVELRCDPISGHTALYWYRQSLGQGLEFLIYFQGNSAPDKSGLPSDRFSAERTGGSVSTLTIQRTQQEDSAVYLCASSLRASGVVTDTQYFGPGTRLTVL.

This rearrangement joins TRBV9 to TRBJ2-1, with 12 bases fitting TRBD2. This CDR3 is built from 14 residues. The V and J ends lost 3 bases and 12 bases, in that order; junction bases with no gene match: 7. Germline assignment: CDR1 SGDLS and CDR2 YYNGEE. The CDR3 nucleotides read TGTGCCAGCAGCGACCCCACTAGCGGGGGGAGGCAGTTCTTC. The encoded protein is CASSDPTSGGRQFF.

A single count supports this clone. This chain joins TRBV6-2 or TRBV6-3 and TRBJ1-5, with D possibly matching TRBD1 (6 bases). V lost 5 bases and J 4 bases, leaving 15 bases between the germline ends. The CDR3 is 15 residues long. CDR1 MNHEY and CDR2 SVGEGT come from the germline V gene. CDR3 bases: TGTGCCAGCAGTGGGGCCGGGGGCTATAATCAGCCCCAGCATTTT. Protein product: CASSGAGGYNQPQHF.

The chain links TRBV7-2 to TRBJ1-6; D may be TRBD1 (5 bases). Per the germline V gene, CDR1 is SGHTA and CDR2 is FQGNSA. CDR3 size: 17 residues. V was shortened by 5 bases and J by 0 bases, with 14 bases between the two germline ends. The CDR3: CASSPGWGSSYNSPLHF. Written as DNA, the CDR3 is TGTGCCAGCAGCCCAGGGTGGGGCAGCTCCTATAATTCACCCCTCCACTTT.

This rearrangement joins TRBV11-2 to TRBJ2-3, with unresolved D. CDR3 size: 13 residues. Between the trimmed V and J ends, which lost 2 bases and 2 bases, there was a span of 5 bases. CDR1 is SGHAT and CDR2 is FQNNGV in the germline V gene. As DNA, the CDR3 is TGTGCCAGCAGCTTATTCTCCACAGATACGCAGTATTTT. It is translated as CASSLFSTDTQYF.

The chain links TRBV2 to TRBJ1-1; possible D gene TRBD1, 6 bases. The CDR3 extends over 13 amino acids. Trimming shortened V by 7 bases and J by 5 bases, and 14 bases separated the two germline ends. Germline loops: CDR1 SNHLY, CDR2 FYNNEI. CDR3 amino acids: CASTISQGTEAFF. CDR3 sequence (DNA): TGTGCCAGCACTATATCTCAGGGGACTGAAGCTTTCTTT.

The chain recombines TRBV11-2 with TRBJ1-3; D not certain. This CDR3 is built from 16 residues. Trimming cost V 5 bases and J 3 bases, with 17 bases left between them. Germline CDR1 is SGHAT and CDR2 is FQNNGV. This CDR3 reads CASSPESVWVGNTIYF. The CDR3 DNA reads TGTGCCAGCAGCCCAGAGAGTGTGTGGGTTGGAAACACCATATATTTT.

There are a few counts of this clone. The chain's CDR3 is CAISERTENSPLHF. The DNA for the CDR3 is TGTGCCATCAGTGAGCGGACAGAGAATTCACCCCTCCACTTT. The chain employs TRBV10-3 and TRBJ1-6; D might be TRBD1 (6 bases). Deletions cut 2 bases from V and 7 bases from J, with 9 bases between. CDR1 ENHRY and CDR2 SYGVKD come from the germline V gene. This CDR3 is built from 14 residues.

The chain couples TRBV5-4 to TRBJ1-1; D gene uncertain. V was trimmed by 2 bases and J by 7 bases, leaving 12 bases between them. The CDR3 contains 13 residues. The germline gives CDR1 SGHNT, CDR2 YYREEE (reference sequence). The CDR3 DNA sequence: TGTGCCAGCAGCTTCTCCGGGTCTATTGAAGCTTTCTTT. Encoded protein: CASSFSGSIEAFF.

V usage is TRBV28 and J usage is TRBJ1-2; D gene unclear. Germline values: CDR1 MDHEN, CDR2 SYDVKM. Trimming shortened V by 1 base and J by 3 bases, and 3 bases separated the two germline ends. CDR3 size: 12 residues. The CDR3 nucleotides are TGTGCCAGCAGTTTATCTGACTATGGCTACACCTTC. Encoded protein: CASSLSDYGYTF.

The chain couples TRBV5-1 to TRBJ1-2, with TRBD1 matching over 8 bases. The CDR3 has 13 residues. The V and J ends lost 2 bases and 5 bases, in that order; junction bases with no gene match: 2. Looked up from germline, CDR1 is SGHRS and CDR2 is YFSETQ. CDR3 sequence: CASSFGQGYGYTF. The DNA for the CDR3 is TGCGCCAGCAGCTTCGGACAGGGTTATGGCTACACCTTC.